This T cell receptor beta chain was captured by sequencing in a study of radiotherapy plus CTLA-4 blockade in lung cancer. General study findings and limits: Clones derived from tumor TCRs expanded in blood after radiotherapy plus ipilimumab. The best prediction of response reportedly came from early blood T cell clone dynamics, with interferon-beta.

With regard to this clone: Its antigen is not known.

In chemo-refractory metastatic non-small-cell lung cancer, patients got ipilimumab CTLA-4 blockade together with focal radiation. The protocol was immunoSEQ multiplex PCR, while the TCRdb copy is restricted to in-frame clones and leaves out a portion. The sample includes about 45,000 clones, approximately 67% seen only once; the top ten take about 23%. The sample consisted of peripheral blood, taken from a patient treated with radiotherapy plus ipilimumab. This clonotype was sampled from a human donor with non-small cell lung cancer who had a partial response to radiotherapy plus ipilimumab.

The CDR3 region has the DNA TGTGCCAGCAGTCCCCGGACAGGGACCTACGAGCAGTACTTC. Encoded protein: CASSPRTGTYEQYF. The chain is built from TRBV6-5 and TRBJ2-7; 8 bases line up with TRBD1. V was pared by 5 bases and J by 2 bases, with 5 bases of the junction left unmatched. This CDR3 is 14 amino acids long. Per the germline V gene, CDR1 is MNHEY and CDR2 is SVGAGI.